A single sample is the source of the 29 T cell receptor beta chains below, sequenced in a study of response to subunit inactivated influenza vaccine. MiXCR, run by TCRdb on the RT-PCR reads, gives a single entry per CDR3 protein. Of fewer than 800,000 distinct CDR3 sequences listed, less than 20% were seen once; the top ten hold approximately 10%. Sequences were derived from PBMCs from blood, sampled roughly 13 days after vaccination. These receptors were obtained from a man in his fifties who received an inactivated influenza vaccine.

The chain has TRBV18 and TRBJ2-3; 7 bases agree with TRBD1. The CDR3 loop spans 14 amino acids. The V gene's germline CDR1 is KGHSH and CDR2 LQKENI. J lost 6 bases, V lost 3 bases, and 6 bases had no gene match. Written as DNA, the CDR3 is TGTGCCAGCTCACCGACAGGGTACGGTGATACGCAGTATTTT. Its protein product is CASSPTGYGDTQYF.

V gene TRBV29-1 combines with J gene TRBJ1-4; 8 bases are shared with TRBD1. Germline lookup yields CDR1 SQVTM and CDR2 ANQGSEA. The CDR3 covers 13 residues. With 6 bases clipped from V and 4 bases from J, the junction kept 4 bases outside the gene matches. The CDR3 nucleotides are TGCAGCGTGGCAGACAGGGGTAATGAAAAACTGTTTTTT. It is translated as CSVADRGNEKLFF.

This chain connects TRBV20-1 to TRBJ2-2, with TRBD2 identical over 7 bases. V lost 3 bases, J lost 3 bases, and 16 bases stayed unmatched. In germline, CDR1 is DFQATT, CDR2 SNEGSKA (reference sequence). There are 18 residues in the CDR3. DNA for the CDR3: TGCAGTGCTAGGGAAACCCGTGGGGGGGGTGCCGACACCGGGGAGCTGTTTTTT. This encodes CSARETRGGGADTGELFF.

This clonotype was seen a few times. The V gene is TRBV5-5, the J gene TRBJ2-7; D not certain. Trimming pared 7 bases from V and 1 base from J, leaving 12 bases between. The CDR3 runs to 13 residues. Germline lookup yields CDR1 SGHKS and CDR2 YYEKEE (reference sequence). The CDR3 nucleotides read TGTGCCAGCGACTCCTGGAGATCCTACGAGCAGTACTTC. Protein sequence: CASDSWRSYEQYF.

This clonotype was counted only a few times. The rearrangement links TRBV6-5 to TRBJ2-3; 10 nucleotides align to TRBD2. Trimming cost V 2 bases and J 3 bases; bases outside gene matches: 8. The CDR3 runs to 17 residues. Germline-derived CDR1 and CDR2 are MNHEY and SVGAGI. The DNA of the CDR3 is TGTGCCAGCAGTTACAACCCAGCGGGAGGGCGTACAGATACGCAGTATTTT. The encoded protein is CASSYNPAGGRTDTQYF.

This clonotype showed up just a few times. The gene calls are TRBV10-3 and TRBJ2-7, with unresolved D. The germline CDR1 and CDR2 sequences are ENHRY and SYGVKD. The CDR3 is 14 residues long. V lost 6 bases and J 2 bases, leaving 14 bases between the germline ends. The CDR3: CAISAVVGTYEQYF. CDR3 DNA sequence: TGTGCCATCAGCGCCGTCGTGGGAACCTACGAGCAGTACTTC.

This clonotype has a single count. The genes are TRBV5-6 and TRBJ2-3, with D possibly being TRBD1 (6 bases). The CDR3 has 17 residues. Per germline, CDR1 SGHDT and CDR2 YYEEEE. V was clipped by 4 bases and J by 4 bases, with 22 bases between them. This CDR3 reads CASSPLPTGRIPDTQYF. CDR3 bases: TGTGCCAGCAGCCCCCTACCCACAGGGCGAATCCCAGATACGCAGTATTTT.

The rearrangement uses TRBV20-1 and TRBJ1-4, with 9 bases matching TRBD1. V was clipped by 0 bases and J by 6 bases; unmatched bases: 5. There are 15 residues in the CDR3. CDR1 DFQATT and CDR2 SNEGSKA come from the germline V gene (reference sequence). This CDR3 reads CSARDRYRGHEKLFF. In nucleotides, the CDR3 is TGCAGTGCTAGAGATAGGTACAGGGGGCATGAAAAACTGTTTTTT.

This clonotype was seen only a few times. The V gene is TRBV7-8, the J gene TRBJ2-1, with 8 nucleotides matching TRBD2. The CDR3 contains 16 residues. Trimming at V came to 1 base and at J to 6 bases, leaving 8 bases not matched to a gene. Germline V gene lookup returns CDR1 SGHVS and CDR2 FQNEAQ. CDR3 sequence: CASSLGVRGGFNEQFF. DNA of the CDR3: TGTGCCAGCAGCTTAGGCGTTCGGGGGGGGTTCAATGAGCAGTTCTTC.

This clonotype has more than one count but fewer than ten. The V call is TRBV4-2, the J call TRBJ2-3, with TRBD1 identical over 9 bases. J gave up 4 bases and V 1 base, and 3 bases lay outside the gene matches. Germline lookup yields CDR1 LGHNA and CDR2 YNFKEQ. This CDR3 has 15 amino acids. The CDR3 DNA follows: TGTGCCAGCAGCCAAGGACAGGGGGGATCAGATACGCAGTATTTT. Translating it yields CASSQGQGGSDTQYF.

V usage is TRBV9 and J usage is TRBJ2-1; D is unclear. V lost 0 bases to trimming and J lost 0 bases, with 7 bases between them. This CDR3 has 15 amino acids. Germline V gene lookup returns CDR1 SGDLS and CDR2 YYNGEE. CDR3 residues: CASSVEPVSYNEQFF. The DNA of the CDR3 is TGTGCCAGCAGCGTAGAACCAGTCTCCTACAATGAGCAGTTCTTC.

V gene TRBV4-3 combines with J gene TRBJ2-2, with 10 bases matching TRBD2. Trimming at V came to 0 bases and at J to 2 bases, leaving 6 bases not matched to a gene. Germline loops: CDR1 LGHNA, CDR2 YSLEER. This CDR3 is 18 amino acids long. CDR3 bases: TGCGCCAGCAGCCAAGACCTAGCGGGGGACCTTAACACCGGGGAGCTGTTTTTT. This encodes CASSQDLAGDLNTGELFF.

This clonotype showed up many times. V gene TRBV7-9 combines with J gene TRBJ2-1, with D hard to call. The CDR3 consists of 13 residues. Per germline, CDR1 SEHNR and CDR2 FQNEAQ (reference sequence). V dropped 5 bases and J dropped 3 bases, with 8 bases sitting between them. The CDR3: CASSPLYYNEQFF. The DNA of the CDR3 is TGTGCCAGCAGCCCGTTATACTACAATGAGCAGTTCTTC.

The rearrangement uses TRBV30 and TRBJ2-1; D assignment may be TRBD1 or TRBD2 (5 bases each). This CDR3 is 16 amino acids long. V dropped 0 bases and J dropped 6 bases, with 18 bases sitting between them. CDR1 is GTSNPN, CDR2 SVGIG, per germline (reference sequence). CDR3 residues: CAWSVRGRVTLNEQFF. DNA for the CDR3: TGTGCCTGGAGTGTCCGGGGCAGGGTGACACTCAATGAGCAGTTCTTC.

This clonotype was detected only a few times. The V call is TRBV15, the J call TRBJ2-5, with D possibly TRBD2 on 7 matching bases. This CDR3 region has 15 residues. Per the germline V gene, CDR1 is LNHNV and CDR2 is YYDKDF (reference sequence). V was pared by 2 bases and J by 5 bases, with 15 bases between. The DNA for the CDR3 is TGTGCCACCAGCAGACAAGCGGGGACAAGGGAGACCCAGTACTTC. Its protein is CATSRQAGTRETQYF.

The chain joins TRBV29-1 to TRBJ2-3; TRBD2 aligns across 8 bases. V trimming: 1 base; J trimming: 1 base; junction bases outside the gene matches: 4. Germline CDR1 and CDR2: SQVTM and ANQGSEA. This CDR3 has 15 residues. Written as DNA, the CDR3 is TGCAGCGTTGAAGCAGCACTAGCGGGCACAGATACGCAGTATTTT. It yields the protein CSVEAALAGTDTQYF.

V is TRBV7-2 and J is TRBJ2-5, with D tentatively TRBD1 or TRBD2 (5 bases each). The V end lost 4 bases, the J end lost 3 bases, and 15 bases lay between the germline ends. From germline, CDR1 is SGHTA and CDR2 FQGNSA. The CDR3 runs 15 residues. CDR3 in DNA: TGTGCCAGCAGCTCCTTGGGGGTCGAGGAAGAGACCCAGTACTTC. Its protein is CASSSLGVEEETQYF.

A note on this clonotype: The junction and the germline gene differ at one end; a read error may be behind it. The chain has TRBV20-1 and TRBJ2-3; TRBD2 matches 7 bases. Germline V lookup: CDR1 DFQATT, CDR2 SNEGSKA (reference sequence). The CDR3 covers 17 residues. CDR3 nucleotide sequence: TGCAGTGCTAGAACGGGAGGAAGGCCGACTAGCACAGATACGCACTATTTT. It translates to CSARTGGRPTSTDTHYF.

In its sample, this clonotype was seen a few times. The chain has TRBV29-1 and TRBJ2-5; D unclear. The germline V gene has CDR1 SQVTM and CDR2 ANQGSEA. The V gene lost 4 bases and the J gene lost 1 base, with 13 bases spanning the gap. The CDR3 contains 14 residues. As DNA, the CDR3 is TGCAGCGTTGCCCCGACGGTAGGCCAAGAGACCCAGTACTTC. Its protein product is CSVAPTVGQETQYF.

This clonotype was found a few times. The CDR3 bases are TGCGCCAGCAGCGGGGGACAGCAGGGTGCGAATGAAAAACTGTTTTTT. Amino acid sequence: CASSGGQQGANEKLFF. This rearrangement joins TRBV5-1 to TRBJ1-4; 7 bases agree with TRBD1. Trimming cost V 4 bases and J 5 bases; bases outside gene matches: 11. Germline CDR1 and CDR2: SGHRS and YFSETQ. This CDR3 spans 16 amino acids.

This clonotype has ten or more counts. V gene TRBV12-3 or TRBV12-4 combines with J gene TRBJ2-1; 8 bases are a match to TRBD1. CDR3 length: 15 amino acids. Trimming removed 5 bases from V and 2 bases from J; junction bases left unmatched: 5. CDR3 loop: CASSRRGQAYNEQFF. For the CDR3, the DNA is TGTGCCAGCAGTCGCCGGGGACAGGCCTACAATGAGCAGTTCTTC.

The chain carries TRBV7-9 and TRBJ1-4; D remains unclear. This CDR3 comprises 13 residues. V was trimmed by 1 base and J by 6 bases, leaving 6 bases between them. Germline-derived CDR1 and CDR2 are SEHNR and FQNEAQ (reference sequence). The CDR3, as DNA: TGTGCCAGCAGCTTAGGGGTATATGAAAAACTGTTTTTT. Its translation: CASSLGVYEKLFF.

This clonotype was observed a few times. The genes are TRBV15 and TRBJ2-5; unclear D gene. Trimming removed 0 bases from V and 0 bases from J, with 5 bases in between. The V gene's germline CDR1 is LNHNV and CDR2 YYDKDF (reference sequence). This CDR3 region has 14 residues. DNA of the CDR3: TGTGCCACCAGCAGAGACGATTACCAAGAGACCCAGTACTTC. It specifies CATSRDDYQETQYF.

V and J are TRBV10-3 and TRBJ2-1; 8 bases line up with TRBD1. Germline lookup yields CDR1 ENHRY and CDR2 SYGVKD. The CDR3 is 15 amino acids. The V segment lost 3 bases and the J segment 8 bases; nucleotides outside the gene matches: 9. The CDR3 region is CAISDKGAGGHEQFF. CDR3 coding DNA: TGTGCCATCAGTGATAAAGGGGCAGGGGGCCATGAGCAGTTCTTC.

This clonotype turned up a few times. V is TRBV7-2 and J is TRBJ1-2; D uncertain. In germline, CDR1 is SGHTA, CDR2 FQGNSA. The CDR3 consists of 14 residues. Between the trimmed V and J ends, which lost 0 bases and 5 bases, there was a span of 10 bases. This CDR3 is CASSLAKRRYGYTF. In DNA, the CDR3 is TGTGCCAGCAGCTTAGCGAAGCGACGGTATGGCTACACCTTC.

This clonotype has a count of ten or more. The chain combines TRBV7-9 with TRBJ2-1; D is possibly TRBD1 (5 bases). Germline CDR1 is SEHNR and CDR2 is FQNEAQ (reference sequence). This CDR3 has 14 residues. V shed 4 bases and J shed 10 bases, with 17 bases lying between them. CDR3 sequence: CASSSLGVGQEQFF. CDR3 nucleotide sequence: TGTGCCAGCAGCTCATTAGGGGTCGGGCAGGAGCAGTTCTTC.

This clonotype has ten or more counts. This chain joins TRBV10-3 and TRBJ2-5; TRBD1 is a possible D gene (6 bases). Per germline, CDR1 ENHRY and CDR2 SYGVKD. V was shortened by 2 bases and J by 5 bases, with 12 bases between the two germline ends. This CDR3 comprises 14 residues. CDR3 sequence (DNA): TGTGCCATCAGTGAGGGAACAGGGCCCGAGACCCAGTACTTC. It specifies CAISEGTGPETQYF.

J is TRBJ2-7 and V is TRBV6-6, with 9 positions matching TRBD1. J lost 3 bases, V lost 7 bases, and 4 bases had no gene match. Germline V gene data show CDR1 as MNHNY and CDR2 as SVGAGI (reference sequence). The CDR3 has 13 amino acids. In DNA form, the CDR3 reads TGTGCCAGCAAACCGGGACAGGGCTACGAGCAGTACTTC. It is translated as CASKPGQGYEQYF.

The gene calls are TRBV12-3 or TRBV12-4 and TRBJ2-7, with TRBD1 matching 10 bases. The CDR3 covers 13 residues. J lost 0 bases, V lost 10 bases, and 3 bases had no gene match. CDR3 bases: TGTGCCACCCGACAGGGGGCCTCCTACGAGCAGTACTTC. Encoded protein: CATRQGASYEQYF.